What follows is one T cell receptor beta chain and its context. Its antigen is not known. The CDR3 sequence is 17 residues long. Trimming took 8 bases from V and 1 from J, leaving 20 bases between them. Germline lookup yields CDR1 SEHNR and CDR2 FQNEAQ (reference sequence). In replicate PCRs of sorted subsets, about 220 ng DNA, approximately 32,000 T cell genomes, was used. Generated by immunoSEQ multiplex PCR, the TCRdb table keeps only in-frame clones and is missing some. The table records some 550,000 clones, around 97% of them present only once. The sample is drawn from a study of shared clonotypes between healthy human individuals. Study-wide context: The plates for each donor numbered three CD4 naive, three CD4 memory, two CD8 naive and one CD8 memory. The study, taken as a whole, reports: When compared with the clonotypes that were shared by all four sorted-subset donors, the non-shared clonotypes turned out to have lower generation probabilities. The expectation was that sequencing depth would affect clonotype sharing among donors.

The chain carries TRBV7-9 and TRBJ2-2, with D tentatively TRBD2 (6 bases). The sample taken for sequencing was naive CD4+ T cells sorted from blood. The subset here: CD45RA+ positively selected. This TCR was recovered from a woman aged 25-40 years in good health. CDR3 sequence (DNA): TGTGCCAGCCCCTTAAGGGAGGATTCATGGAACACCGGGGAGCTGTTTTTT. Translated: CASPLREDSWNTGELFF.